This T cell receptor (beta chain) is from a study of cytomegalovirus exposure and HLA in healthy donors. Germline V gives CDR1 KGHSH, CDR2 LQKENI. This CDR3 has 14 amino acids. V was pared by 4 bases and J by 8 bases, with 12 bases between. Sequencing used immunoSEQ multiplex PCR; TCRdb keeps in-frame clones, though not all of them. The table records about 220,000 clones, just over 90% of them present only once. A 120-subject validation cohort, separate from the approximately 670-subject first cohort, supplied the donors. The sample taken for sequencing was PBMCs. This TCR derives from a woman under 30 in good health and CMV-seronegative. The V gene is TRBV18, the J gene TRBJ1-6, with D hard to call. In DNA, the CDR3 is TGTGCCAGCTCACGTGTACCGGAGGATTCACCCCTCCACTTT. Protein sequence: CASSRVPEDSPLHF.